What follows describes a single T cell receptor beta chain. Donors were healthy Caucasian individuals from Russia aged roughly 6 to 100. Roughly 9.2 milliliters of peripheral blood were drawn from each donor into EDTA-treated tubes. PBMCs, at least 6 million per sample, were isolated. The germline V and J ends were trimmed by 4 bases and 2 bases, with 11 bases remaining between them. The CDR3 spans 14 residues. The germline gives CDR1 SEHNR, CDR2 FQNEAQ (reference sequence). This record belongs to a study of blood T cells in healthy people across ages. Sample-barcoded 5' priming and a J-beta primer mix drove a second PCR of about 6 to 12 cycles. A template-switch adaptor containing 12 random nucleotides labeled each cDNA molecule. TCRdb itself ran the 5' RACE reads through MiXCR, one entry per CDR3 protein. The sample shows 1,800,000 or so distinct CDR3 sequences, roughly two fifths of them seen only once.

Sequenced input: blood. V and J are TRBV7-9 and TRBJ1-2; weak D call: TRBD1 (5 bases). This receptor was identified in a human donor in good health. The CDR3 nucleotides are TGTGCCAGCAGCTCTGGACATAAGAACTATGGCTACACCTTC. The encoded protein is CASSSGHKNYGYTF.